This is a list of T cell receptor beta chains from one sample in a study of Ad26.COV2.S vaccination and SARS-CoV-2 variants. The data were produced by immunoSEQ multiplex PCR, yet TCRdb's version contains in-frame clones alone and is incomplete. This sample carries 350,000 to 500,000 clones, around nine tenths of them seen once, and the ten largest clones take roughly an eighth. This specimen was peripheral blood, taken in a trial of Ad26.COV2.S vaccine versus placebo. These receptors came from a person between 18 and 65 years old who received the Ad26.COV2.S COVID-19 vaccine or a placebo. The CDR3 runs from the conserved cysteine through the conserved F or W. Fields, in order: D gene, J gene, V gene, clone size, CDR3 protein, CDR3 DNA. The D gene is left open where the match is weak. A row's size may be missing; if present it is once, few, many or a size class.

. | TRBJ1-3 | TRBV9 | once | CASSLRTRGNTIYF | TGTGCCAGCAGCTTACGGACAAGGGGAAACACCATATATTTT
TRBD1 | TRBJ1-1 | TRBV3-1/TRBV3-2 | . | CASSQEQGTVDLRNTEAFF | TGTGCCAGCAGCCAAGAACAGGGGACAGTAGACCTGCGGAACACTGAAGCTTTCTTT
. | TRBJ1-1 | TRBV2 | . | CASNPEGENTEAFF | TGTGCCAGCAATCCCGAGGGAGAGAACACTGAAGCTTTCTTT
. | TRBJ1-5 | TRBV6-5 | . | CASSGVSNQPQHF | TGTGCCAGCTCAGGGGTCAGCAATCAGCCCCAGCATTTT
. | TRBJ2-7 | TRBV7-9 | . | CASSLSGTSYEQYF | TGTGCCAGCAGCTTATCAGGAACCTCCTACGAGCAGTACTTC
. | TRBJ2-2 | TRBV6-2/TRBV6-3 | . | CASSRSVNTGELFF | TGTGCCAGCAGTCGGAGCGTGAACACCGGGGAGCTGTTTTTT
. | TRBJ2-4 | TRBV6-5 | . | CASSSQPYGDSIQYF | TGTGCCAGCAGTTCACAGCCTTATGGCGATAGCATTCAGTACTTC
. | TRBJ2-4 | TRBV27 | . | CASSSLTGIIYF | TGTGCCAGCAGTTCCCTCACAGGGATCATATACTTC
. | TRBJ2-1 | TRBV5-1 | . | CASSGTGNEQFF | TGCGCCAGCAGCGGGACTGGCAATGAGCAGTTCTTC
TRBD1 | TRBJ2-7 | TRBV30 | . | CAWSVLDRRYEQYF | TGTGCCTGGAGTGTATTGGACAGGCGATACGAGCAGTACTTC
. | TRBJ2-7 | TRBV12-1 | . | CASSYSLTTVSYEQYF | TGTGCCAGCAGCTACTCCCTTACAACCGTCTCCTACGAGCAGTACTTC
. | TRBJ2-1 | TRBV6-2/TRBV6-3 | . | CASSYSSWGHYNEQFF | TGTGCCAGCAGTTACTCGTCTTGGGGCCACTACAATGAGCAGTTCTTC
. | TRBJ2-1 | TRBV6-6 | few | CASSQGKDNEQFF | TGTGCCAGCAGCCAGGGTAAGGACAATGAGCAGTTCTTC
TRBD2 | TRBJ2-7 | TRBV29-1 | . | CSVDLGGAGEQYF | TGCAGCGTTGACTTGGGCGGAGCGGGGGAGCAGTACTTC
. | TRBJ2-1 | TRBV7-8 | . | CASSPYNEQFF | TGTGCCAGCAGCCCGTACAATGAGCAGTTCTTC
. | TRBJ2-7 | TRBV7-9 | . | CASSLTPGEGPGEQYF | TGTGCCAGCAGCTTAACCCCAGGGGAGGGACCTGGCGAGCAGTACTTC
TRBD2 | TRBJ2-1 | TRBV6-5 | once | CASRSSGTYNEQFF | TGTGCCAGCAGGTCTAGCGGGACCTACAATGAGCAGTTCTTC
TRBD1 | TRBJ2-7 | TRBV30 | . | CAWTKGQGDEQYF | TGTGCCTGGACAAAAGGACAGGGGGACGAGCAGTACTTC
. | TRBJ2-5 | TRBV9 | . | CASSRDGVGGETQYF | TGTGCCAGCAGCCGGGACGGGGTTGGCGGGGAGACCCAGTACTTC
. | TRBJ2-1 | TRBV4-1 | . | CASSQARGNEQFF | TGCGCCAGCAGCCAAGCCCGGGGGAATGAGCAGTTCTTC
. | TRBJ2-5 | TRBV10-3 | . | CAISESGETQYF | TGTGCCATCAGTGAAAGCGGGGAGACCCAGTACTTC
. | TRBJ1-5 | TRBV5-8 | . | CASSPGLGNQPQHF | TGTGCCAGCAGTCCAGGGTTGGGCAATCAGCCCCAGCATTTT